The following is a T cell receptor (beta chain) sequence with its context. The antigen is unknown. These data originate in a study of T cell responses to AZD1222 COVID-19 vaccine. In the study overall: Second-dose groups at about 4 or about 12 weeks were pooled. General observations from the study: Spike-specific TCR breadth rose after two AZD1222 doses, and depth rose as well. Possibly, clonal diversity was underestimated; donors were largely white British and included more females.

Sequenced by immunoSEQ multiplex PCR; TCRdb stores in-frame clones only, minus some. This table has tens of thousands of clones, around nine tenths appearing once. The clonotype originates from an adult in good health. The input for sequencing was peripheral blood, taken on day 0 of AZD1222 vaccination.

The CDR3 DNA is TGTGCCAGCAGCCCAAGGACTGGCAAAAACATTCAGTACTTC. This encodes CASSPRTGKNIQYF. The V and J genes are TRBV7-6 and TRBJ2-4; D possibly corresponds to TRBD2 (5 bases). CDR3 length equals 14 residues. V lost 5 bases and J 3 bases, leaving 11 bases between the germline ends. From germline, CDR1 is SGHVS and CDR2 FNYEAQ. Full variable domain (outside the CDR3, taken from reference TRBV7-6 and TRBJ2-4): GAGVSQSPRYKVTKRGQDVALRCDPISGHVSLYWYRQALGQGPEFLTYFNYEAQQDKSGLPNDRFSAERPEGSISTLTIQRTEQRDSAMYRCASSPRTGKNIQYFGAGTRLSVL.